This TCR beta chain was documented in a study of early T cells in non-severe SARS-CoV-2 infection listed by TCRdb under 2021. Turning to the overall study: Because TCR sequencing was done on bulk RNA from unsorted whole blood, the alpha and beta chains could not be paired.

There are many counts of this clonotype. Its antigen is not yet known. The input lacks base qualities; no much larger clone sits a single base away. The CDR3 starts with the cysteine, ends with the phenylalanine, and has 15 residues. Solely the CDR3 DNA is kept, with 45 bases framed from the first base. CDR1 and CDR2 were assigned from the germline V gene (reference sequence) as LGHDT and YNNKEL. Clipping removes 6 bases from V and 4 bases from J, with 3 as the unmatched junction base count. Receptor amplification or capture employed 5' RACE. Sequencing took place on a NextSeq 500. Unique molecular identifiers were attached to individual cDNA molecules in the TCR library protocol so that sequencing error and PCR bias could be corrected. TCR alpha and beta chains were both sequenced, and the abundances of alpha and beta sequences in each sample were closely correlated with each other. The source study handled its data this way. Decombinator V4 was used to perform V gene, J gene and CDR3 annotation of TCR sequences. Expanded TCRs were defined as changing significantly between any two time points under a Poisson model with p below 0.0001. TCR abundances were normalised to the total number of TCRs sequenced in each sample and reported as counts per million. MAIT TCRs were defined by TRAV1-2 paired with TRAJ12, TRAJ20 or TRAJ33, and iNKT TCRs by TRAV10 paired with TRAJ18. VDJdb, accessed 1 November 2021, was searched for CMV, EBV and SARS-CoV-2 annotated TCRs, with TCRs annotated for multiple antigens excluded. TCRdb itself trimmed the public reads at Q25 with fastp, ran MiXCR and retained productive beta chains. Every distinct CDR3 protein forms one entry, paired with its most common genes and DNA. It is TCRdb's table, rather than the study itself, that gives the V and J calls and clone size. This sample gives some 77,000 distinct CDR3 sequences in total; more than 4% of them show up just once. The ten largest clonotypes hold 6.5% to 8% of the sample.

A case-control design nested within a healthcare worker cohort in London, UK, was used, with weekly nasopharyngeal swab PCR tests and blood sampling performed. Between 23 and 31 March 2020, the week of the UK lockdown, healthcare workers were enrolled and then followed up weekly for as long as 16 weeks. The investigation overall reported the following: VDJdb matching was skewed toward anti-spike CD8 responses, so virus-specific expansions were likely underestimated and private and CD4 specificities were missed.

The rearrangement combines TRBV3-1 with TRBJ2-2; 12 central nucleotides agree with TRBD2. The receptor was isolated from an adult who was a healthcare worker with PCR-confirmed SARS-CoV-2 infection or an uninfected control (not recorded which). The input for sequencing was whole blood, taken at baseline. The CDR3 amino acid sequence is: CASRPGLAGTGELFF. The bases read TGTGCCAGCAGGCCGGGACTAGCGGGCACCGGGGAGCTGTTTTTT.